This T cell receptor beta chain is from a study of T cell changes during pregnancy in multiple sclerosis. The table came from immunoSEQ multiplex PCR; TCRdb's copy has only in-frame clones and leaves some out. The repertoire holds about 97,000 clones, with approximately 90% as singletons. Trimming left V 4 bases short and J 0 bases short, with 10 bases between. Looked up from germline, CDR1 is SEHNR and CDR2 is FQNEAQ (reference sequence). The CDR3 extends over 16 amino acids. The chain employs TRBV7-9 and TRBJ2-6, with D possibly TRBD1 on 5 matching bases. The sample was peripheral blood, taken in the second trimester of pregnancy. This clonotype was sampled from a female donor in good health, enrolled as a control in a pregnancy study. CDR3 coding DNA: TGTGCCAGCAGCTCATCACAGGTCTCTGGGGCCAACGTCCTGACTTTC. Residues: CASSSSQVSGANVLTF.